These T cell receptor beta chains were read from a single sample in a study of T cells in localized non-small cell lung cancer. Generated by immunoSEQ multiplex PCR, the TCRdb table keeps only in-frame clones and is missing some. The table records more than 10,000 clones, roughly 84% of them present only once. The input for sequencing was peripheral blood, taken before any cancer treatment. These receptors were collected from a male donor aged 60 or over with stage III lung adenocarcinoma. Each CDR3 is given with its conserved first and last residue. The D gene is left open where the match is weak. Rows give clone size only sometimes, using once, few, many, or a class for an expanded clone.

v_gene | d_gene | abundance | CDR3aa
TRBV7-2 | . | . | CASSLAVAGYYGYTF
TRBV6-1 | . | . | CASRADSSYEQYF
TRBV9 | . | few | CASSVAIARGTDTQYF
TRBV2 | TRBD2 | . | CASSRVGLAGTYEQYF
TRBV7-9 | TRBD1 | few | CASSSDRVKGYTF
TRBV14 | . | . | CASSLRLNSPLHF
TRBV9 | . | . | CASSTWGRSADTQYF
TRBV6-1 | . | . | CASRAGEMGEKLFF
TRBV7-6 | . | . | CASSRENTIYF
TRBV2 | TRBD2 | . | CASSETPLAGGSPGTDTQYF
TRBV6-5 | TRBD2 | . | CASSYWTSGGQETQYF
TRBV11-3 | . | once | CASSLGASTDTQYF
TRBV5-8 | . | . | CASSSGTETYEQYF
TRBV7-2 | TRBD1 | . | CASSGQGRTDTQYF
TRBV7-9 | TRBD1 | . | CASSSYALTGQGETQYF
TRBV4-1 | . | . | CASSQEGIQNIQYF
TRBV4-2 | . | . | CASSQVKRSTSYNEQFF
TRBV19 | TRBD2 | . | CASSTGLAGGPEQFF
TRBV7-9 | . | once | CASSLGSGNTGELFF
TRBV9 | TRBD1 | . | CASSVYGTGEEGYTF
TRBV2 | TRBD1 | . | CASSELGGQGASNQPQHF
TRBV9 | TRBD1 | few | CASSVAPQGARKLFF
TRBV4-2 | . | . | CASSQESQLNYGYTF
TRBV29-1 | . | . | CSVAGSNYGYTF
TRBV7-2 | . | . | CASSLFNEQFF
TRBV5-4 | . | . | CASSLQGFYYGYTF
TRBV5-6 | . | . | CASSRQAAWNTEAFF
TRBV10-3 | TRBD2 | . | CAITSGGAYEQYF
TRBV29-1 | . | . | CSPTKRGHGLATFYEQYF
TRBV7-9 | TRBD1 | . | CASSLGGWTGPRRSDTQYF
TRBV9 | TRBD1 | medium-sized | CASSVSGTGPYNEQFF
TRBV28 | TRBD1 | . | CASNPPDRAERGYTF
TRBV5-5 | TRBD1 | few | CASSFPGQENTIYF
TRBV5-4 | TRBD2 | . | CASSKSGTSGTDEQFF
TRBV28 | . | . | CASSSRRGSWVGYTF
TRBV5-5 | TRBD1 | . | CASSNPGQGDEQYF
TRBV4-2 | . | . | CASSHPREGLGGYTF
TRBV4-2 | . | few | CASSQEYGGNYGYTF
TRBV7-2 | TRBD2 | . | CASSSWTSVKLEQYF
TRBV14 | . | once | CASSQETHSGAEAFF